This T cell receptor (beta chain) was captured by sequencing in a study of blood T cells in healthy people across ages. Study-wide results and caveats: Across samples, TCR beta diversity tracked strongly with naive T cell percentage. Donor CMV status, an unknown factor, possibly confounded changes in expanded clonotypes.

A second PCR, run for about 7 to 11 cycles, used a sample-barcoded 5' primer plus a J-beta primer mix. Each cDNA molecule was tagged by a template-switch adaptor with 12 random nucleotides. TCRdb re-called the 5' RACE reads with MiXCR, one entry per CDR3 protein. Of around 1,000,000 distinct CDR3 sequences listed, roughly 24% are singletons. CDR1 and CDR2 (germline): SQVTM, ANQGSEA. The CDR3 totals 14 residues. Trimming removed 3 bases at V and 7 bases at J, with 18 bases between. Concerning this clonotype itself: Antigen: not known.

These same records also appear under a second study, on T cells of mothers and their children.

The specimen was blood. The chain links TRBV29-1 to TRBJ1-2; possibly TRBD1 for D (5 bases). This TCR derives from a girl between 2 and 10 years old in good health. The CDR3 nucleotides are TGCAGCGTTGAGGGGGAAGGAGGGGCGTTTGGCTACACCTTC. Translated: CSVEGEGGAFGYTF.